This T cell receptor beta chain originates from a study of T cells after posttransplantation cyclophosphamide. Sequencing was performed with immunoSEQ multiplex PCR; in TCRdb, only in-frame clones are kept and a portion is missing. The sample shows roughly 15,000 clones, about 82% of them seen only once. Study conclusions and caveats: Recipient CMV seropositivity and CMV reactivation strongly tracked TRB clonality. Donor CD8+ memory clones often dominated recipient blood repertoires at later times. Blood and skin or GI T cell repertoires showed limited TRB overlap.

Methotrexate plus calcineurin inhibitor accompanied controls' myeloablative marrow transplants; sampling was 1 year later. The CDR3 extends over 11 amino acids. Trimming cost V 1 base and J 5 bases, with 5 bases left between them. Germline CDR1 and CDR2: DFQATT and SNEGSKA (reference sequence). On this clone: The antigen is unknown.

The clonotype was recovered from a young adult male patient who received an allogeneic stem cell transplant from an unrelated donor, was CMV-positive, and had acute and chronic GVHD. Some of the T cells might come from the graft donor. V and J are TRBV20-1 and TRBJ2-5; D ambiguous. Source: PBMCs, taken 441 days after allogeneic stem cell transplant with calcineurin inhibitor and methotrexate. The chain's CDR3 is CSARAIETQYF. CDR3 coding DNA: TGCAGTGCTAGAGCCATTGAGACCCAGTACTTC.